This T cell receptor beta chain is from a study of glioma-infiltrating T cells. General observations from the study: Non-neoplastic patients had below-expected tissue-blood divergence, while all gliomas exceeded expectation. Very few CDR3 sequences were shared between tissue and blood.

This clonotype was counted between two and nine times. Its antigen is unidentified. Trimming took 3 bases from V and 6 from J, leaving 12 bases between them. Germline V gene lookup returns CDR1 SGHDN and CDR2 FVKESK. This CDR3 is 13 amino acids long. Amplification of TCR alpha and beta CDR3 regions from RNA used iRepertoire nested multiplex PCR. For one-step reverse transcription and amplification, about 90-400 ng of tissue mRNA or PBMC total RNA was used. TCRdb called the multiplex PCR reads again in MiXCR, with one record for every CDR3 protein. The table has 9,500 to 15,000 distinct CDR3 sequences, more than 20% seen once.

The rearrangement joins TRBV14 to TRBJ2-7; possibly TRBD1 for D (6 bases). The sequenced sample consisted of glioma tissue, nonneoplastic brain tissue, or PBMCs (not recorded which). The receptor was derived from a human donor with low-grade glioma or glioblastoma, undergoing nonglioma brain surgery, or in good health (not recorded which). The chain's CDR3 is CASSHTGQSEQYF. CDR3 sequence (DNA): TGTGCCAGCAGCCATACCGGACAGTCCGAGCAGTACTTC.